This T cell receptor beta chain was identified during a study of cytomegalovirus exposure and HLA in healthy donors. The germline V gene has CDR1 SGHRS and CDR2 YFSETQ. The CDR3 totals 14 residues. Trimming pared 0 bases from V and 7 bases from J, leaving 12 bases between. In the PCR, 60 Vbeta and 13 Jbeta primers were used. Produced via immunoSEQ multiplex PCR; TCRdb's table is partial and in-frame only. Here the sample spans roughly 230,000 clones, around 90% being singletons. This chain joins TRBV5-1 and TRBJ2-3; D remains ambiguous. This receptor was obtained from a girl aged 2 to 9 in good health and CMV-seronegative. The specimen sequenced was PBMCs. The CDR3 protein is CASSLARGQNTQYF. The CDR3 nucleotides read TGCGCCAGCAGCTTGGCCAGAGGCCAAAATACGCAGTATTTT.